One T cell receptor beta chain is described in this entry. Its antigen is as yet unknown. Germline-derived CDR1 and CDR2 are SGHRS and YFSETQ. Trimming took 3 bases from V and 5 from J; bases not matched to a gene: 9. This CDR3 region has 15 residues. This record belongs to a study of post-analysis software for immune sequencing data. Unique molecular identifiers tagged the TCR beta cDNA libraries. TCRdb analysed the PCR reads with MiXCR anew, one entry per CDR3 protein. This sample has about half a million distinct CDR3 sequences, with under 40% found just once. General observations from the study: Included in a set of roughly five TRBV segments more frequent in patients than controls were TRBV5-6, TRBV5-1 and TRBV20-1.

Material for sequencing was blood. This clonotype was obtained from a girl between 2 and 17 years old with multiple sclerosis. The chain combines TRBV5-1 with TRBJ2-5; 8 positions agree with TRBD1. In DNA, the CDR3 is TGCGCCAGCAGCTGGGGACAGGCCCTTGGGGAGACCCAGTACTTC. Amino acids: CASSWGQALGETQYF. The variable domain in full, with the rest retrieved from reference TRBV5-1 and TRBJ2-5, is KAGVTQTPRYLIKTRGQQVTLSCSPISGHRSVSWYQQTPGQGLQFLFEYFSETQRNKGNFPGRFSGRQFSNSRSEMNVSTLELGDSALYLCASSWGQALGETQYFGPGTRLLVL.